A selection of T cell receptor beta chains follows, all from one sample in a study of T-cell reconstitution after alpha-beta-depleted transplantation in children. TCRdb re-analysed the PCR reads in MiXCR, keeping a single row per CDR3 protein. The repertoire consists of 750,000 to 950,000 distinct CDR3 sequences, with around 15% occurring once and the leading ten covering roughly 5%. Here the sequenced sample was PBMCs, mostly from graft donor cells, taken 360 days after TCRalphabeta/CD19-depleted stem cell transplant. The receptor set was obtained from a male patient between 10 and 17 years old who had a stem cell transplant for acute lymphoblastic leukemia, so the T cells may come from the graft donor. The CDR3 runs from the conserved cysteine through the conserved F or W. Fields, in order: J gene, V gene, clone size, CDR3 protein. Size is stated for part of the rows, as once, few or many counts, or as a class when the clone is expanded.

J: TRBJ2-2; V: TRBV5-1; size: -; CDR3: CASNPFNTGELFF
J: TRBJ1-1; V: TRBV5-1; size: -; CDR3: CASSFHRDSNTEAFF
J: TRBJ2-7; V: TRBV2; size: once; CDR3: CASSEALGDRTLYLSYEQYF
J: TRBJ1-5; V: TRBV5-1; size: few; CDR3: CASSLVPMRSNQPQHF
J: TRBJ2-5; V: TRBV9; size: -; CDR3: CASSVDWGLGLAGVRETQYF
J: TRBJ2-1; V: TRBV5-1; size: -; CDR3: CASSVYYSSYNEQFF
J: TRBJ1-3; V: TRBV15; size: -; CDR3: CATSRERQASSGNTIYF
J: TRBJ2-2; V: TRBV7-9; size: -; CDR3: CASSLDSSGANTGELFF
J: TRBJ1-1; V: TRBV5-5; size: -; CDR3: CASSPAQGNTEAFF
J: TRBJ2-7; V: TRBV27; size: few; CDR3: CASSFNEPSAAYEQYF
J: TRBJ2-2; V: TRBV29-1; size: few; CDR3: CSVEAGQGNTGELFF
J: TRBJ2-3; V: TRBV12-3/TRBV12-4; size: few; CDR3: CASRLSGRPADTQYF
J: TRBJ2-7; V: TRBV5-1; size: many; CDR3: CASRLAGAYEQYF
J: TRBJ2-3; V: TRBV7-3; size: many; CDR3: CASSNRGGSADTQYF
J: TRBJ2-4; V: TRBV29-1; size: -; CDR3: CSAGRDIQYF
J: TRBJ2-1; V: TRBV12-3/TRBV12-4; size: few; CDR3: CASRATGTGGRSQFF
J: TRBJ2-7; V: TRBV12-3/TRBV12-4; size: once; CDR3: CASSFWAGGSYEQYF
J: TRBJ1-2; V: TRBV29-1; size: few; CDR3: CSAPFDHGYTF
J: TRBJ2-5; V: TRBV7-3; size: few; CDR3: CASSLIAGGQQETQYF
J: TRBJ2-1; V: TRBV20-1; size: -; CDR3: CSARGLAAKSYNEQFF
J: TRBJ1-1; V: TRBV9; size: -; CDR3: CASSVDMGEAFF
J: TRBJ2-1; V: TRBV4-1; size: once; CDR3: CASSQVPKGVVAGYNEQFF
J: TRBJ2-3; V: TRBV18; size: -; CDR3: CASSPVRTDTQYF
J: TRBJ2-7; V: TRBV6-5; size: -; CDR3: CASSSYGSFTYEQYF
J: TRBJ2-7; V: TRBV24-1; size: -; CDR3: CATSDLAGWQYF
J: TRBJ2-7; V: TRBV20-1; size: -; CDR3: CSPDPASGRAEQYF
J: TRBJ2-7; V: TRBV10-3; size: many; CDR3: CAISVVGGSYEQYF
J: TRBJ1-6; V: TRBV3-1; size: -; CDR3: CASSQGASNSPLHF
J: TRBJ1-2; V: TRBV5-1; size: -; CDR3: CASSLPRSGGYTF
J: TRBJ2-1; V: TRBV4-1; size: -; CDR3: CASSPLGSGRIGLYNEQFF
J: TRBJ2-3; V: TRBV5-4; size: few; CDR3: CASTLAGGGDTQYF
J: TRBJ2-2; V: TRBV5-1; size: many; CDR3: CASSLEGYIGELFF
J: TRBJ1-1; V: TRBV29-1; size: -; CDR3: CSVTRSTGGEAFF
J: TRBJ2-7; V: TRBV12-3/TRBV12-4; size: many; CDR3: CASSISRAYEQYF
J: TRBJ2-6; V: TRBV15; size: many; CDR3: CATSRGAGVKSGANVLTF